The 14 T cell receptor beta chains in this list originate from one sample, sequenced in a study of naive and memory T cell subsets. Four PCR rounds used nested alpha and beta constant region primers plus the SP2 primer. TCRdb passed the 5' RACE reads through MiXCR, listing each CDR3 protein once. The sample consists of 55,000 to 65,000 distinct CDR3 sequences, 8% of them appearing once. TCR cDNA received a 3' ligated oligonucleotide that carried a UMI. The receptors shown here come from a female donor in good health.

V usage is TRBV30 and J usage is TRBJ2-1; TRBD2 matches at 8 bases. Trimming cost V 2 bases and J 6 bases; bases outside gene matches: 3. The CDR3 totals 13 residues. Germline lookup yields CDR1 GTSNPN and CDR2 SVGIG (reference sequence). The CDR3 is CAWSSGGFNEQFF. CDR3 in DNA: TGTGCCTGGAGTTCGGGAGGGTTCAATGAGCAGTTCTTC.

Many counts were recorded for this clonotype. The CDR3 reads CASGSTSGLVATHEQFF. The CDR3 nucleotides read TGTGCTAGTGGTTCCACAAGTGGGCTAGTCGCAACCCATGAGCAGTTCTTC. The chain employs TRBV12-5 and TRBJ2-1; D gene ambiguous. CDR3 size: 17 residues. From germline, CDR1 is LGHNT and CDR2 FRNRAP. V dropped 4 bases and J dropped 8 bases, with 24 bases sitting between them.

This clonotype was detected many times. The rearrangement joins TRBV6-5 to TRBJ2-2; 12 nucleotides line up with TRBD2. CDR1 MNHEY and CDR2 SVGAGI come from the germline V gene. With V trimmed by 0 bases and J by 7 bases, 6 bases remained unmatched. The CDR3 sequence is 17 residues long. The CDR3 protein is CASSYSRLAGVSGELFF. DNA of the CDR3: TGTGCCAGCAGTTACTCCCGACTAGCGGGAGTTAGCGGGGAGCTGTTTTTT.

The rearrangement links TRBV5-1 to TRBJ2-7; D may be TRBD2 (6 bases). Trimming stripped 4 bases from V and 7 bases from J, with 21 bases between. The CDR3 runs to 15 residues. CDR1 and CDR2 (germline): SGHRS, YFSETQ. CDR3 nucleotides: TGCGCCAGCAGCCCGGAGGGTCCAGACCTCAGGGAGCAGTACTTC. It is translated as CASSPEGPDLREQYF. The full variable domain, with the rest looked up from reference TRBV5-1 and TRBJ2-7, is KAGVTQTPRYLIKTRGQQVTLSCSPISGHRSVSWYQQTPGQGLQFLFEYFSETQRNKGNFPGRFSGRQFSNSRSEMNVSTLELGDSALYLCASSPEGPDLREQYFGPGTRLTVT.

Ten or more counts support this clonotype. V is TRBV5-6 and J is TRBJ1-1; D ambiguous. The V gene lost 0 bases and the J gene lost 6 bases, with 9 bases spanning the gap. Germline-derived CDR1 and CDR2 are SGHDT and YYEEEE. The CDR3 contains 13 residues. The CDR3 loop is CASSLVQIAEAFF. The CDR3 DNA reads as TGTGCCAGCAGCTTGGTCCAGATAGCTGAAGCTTTCTTT.

J is TRBJ2-5 and V is TRBV9, with TRBD1 matching 12 bases. The CDR3 loop spans 17 amino acids. Trimming cost V 2 bases and J 4 bases; bases outside gene matches: 9. Germline V gene sequence: CDR1 SGDLS, CDR2 YYNGEE. In DNA form, the CDR3 reads TGTGCCAGCAGCGTCGGGACAGGGGGCCTCGCAGCAGAGACCCAGTACTTC. Translated, it gives CASSVGTGGLAAETQYF.

This clonotype turned up a few times. J is TRBJ2-1 and V is TRBV18; 9 positions agree with TRBD2. The CDR3 is made up of 19 amino acids. The J segment lost 6 bases and the V segment lost 2 bases, leaving 17 bases of the junction unmatched. CDR1 is KGHSH, CDR2 LQKENI, per germline. CDR3 residues: CASSPTTPPSGLASNEQFF. CDR3 DNA: TGTGCCAGCTCACCAACCACCCCACCCTCGGGACTAGCTTCCAATGAGCAGTTCTTC. Together with reference TRBV18 and TRBJ2-1, the CDR3 gives the full variable domain: NAGVMQNPRHLVRRRGQEARLRCSPMKGHSHVYWYRQLPEEGLKFMVYLQKENIIDESGMPKERFSAEFPKEGPSILRIQQVVRGDSAAYFCASSPTTPPSGLASNEQFFGPGTRLTVL.

This clonotype was seen repeatedly, ten times or more. The J gene is TRBJ2-3, the V gene TRBV11-3; TRBD1 agrees at 8 bases. V gave up 3 bases and J gave up 1 base; unmatched junction bases: 3. CDR3 length: 15 amino acids. Germline V gives CDR1 SGHNT, CDR2 YENEEA. The CDR3 sequence is CASSFYRGGTDTQYF. The CDR3 coding sequence is TGTGCCAGCAGCTTCTACAGGGGGGGCACAGATACGCAGTATTTT.

V gene TRBV12-3 or TRBV12-4 combines with J gene TRBJ2-1; D remains ambiguous. This CDR3 has 14 residues. The V and J ends lost 0 bases and 7 bases respectively, with 10 bases between them. This CDR3 is CASSLAGARNEQFF. The CDR3 DNA reads as TGTGCCAGCAGTTTAGCTGGAGCTCGGAATGAGCAGTTCTTC.

This clonotype was picked up a small number of times. This chain's CDR3 is CASSLGGPNEQFF. In DNA, the CDR3 is TGTGCCAGCAGTTTGGGGGGGCCAAATGAGCAGTTCTTC. V usage is TRBV27 and J usage is TRBJ2-1, with a tentative D call TRBD2 (7 bases). The germline V gene encodes CDR1 MNHEY and CDR2 SMNVEV (reference sequence). The V end was cut by 3 bases, the J end by 7 bases, with 10 bases between. The CDR3 is made up of 13 amino acids.

This clonotype has only a few counts. The J gene is TRBJ2-3, the V gene TRBV29-1, with D unclear. The V gene's germline CDR1 is SQVTM and CDR2 ANQGSEA. CDR3 size: 12 residues. The CDR3 here is CRTGNDTDTQYF. The DNA of the CDR3 is TGCAGGACTGGAAACGACACAGATACGCAGTATTTT.

This clonotype appeared many times. The chain joins TRBV2 to TRBJ1-5; unclear D gene. The CDR3 length is 16 residues. The ends were cut back, 4 bases at V and 6 bases at J, with 19 bases in the middle. The germline gives CDR1 SNHLY, CDR2 FYNNEI. As DNA, the CDR3 is TGTGCCAGCAGTGTGTCGGCAGCCCTAATAGGTCAGCCCCAGCATTTT. It yields the protein CASSVSAALIGQPQHF.

This clonotype was seen a handful of times. This sequence joins TRBV5-6 and TRBJ2-3; 7 bases fit TRBD2. The CDR3 length is 15 residues. Germline V gene data show CDR1 as SGHDT and CDR2 as YYEEEE. Germline trimming cut 5 bases from V and 1 base from J; bases unmatched to any gene: 7. The CDR3 DNA reads TGTGCCAGCAGTTGGACGGGAGGCCGCACAGATACGCAGTATTTT. This encodes CASSWTGGRTDTQYF.

This sequence joins TRBV15 and TRBJ2-1; no clear D. The CDR3 sequence is 13 residues long. The V gene lost 1 base and the J gene lost 8 bases, with 9 bases spanning the gap. Germline V CDR1 and CDR2: LNHNV, YYDKDF (reference sequence). The CDR3, as DNA: TGTGCCACCAGCAGAGTAGCAAGGTATGAGCAGTTCTTC. Translation: CATSRVARYEQFF.